The text below deals with one T cell receptor (beta chain). Each patient presented with locally advanced or metastatic urothelial carcinoma. These data originate in a study of PD-L1 blockade in urothelial cancer. The V and J ends lost 6 bases and 6 bases, in that order; junction bases with no gene match: 3. Germline V gives CDR1 LNHDA, CDR2 SQIVND (reference sequence). The CDR3 length is 14 residues. Some clones are missing from TCRdb's copy, which holds only in-frame ones; the method was immunoSEQ multiplex PCR. Among 90,000 to 120,000 clones, about 85% were seen once, and the ten largest hold about 2.3%.

The chain couples TRBV19 to TRBJ2-1; 12 nucleotides line up with TRBD2. The clonotype originates from a man aged 45 to 65 with urothelial cancer. This specimen was PBMCs, taken around atezolizumab (anti-PD-L1) treatment. CDR3 in amino acids: CASRTSGSTNEQFF. The CDR3 DNA follows: TGTGCCAGTAGGACTAGCGGGAGTACCAATGAGCAGTTCTTC.